This T cell receptor beta chain was retrieved from a study of OX40 agonist ivuxolimab in advanced cancers. Overall study context: Partial responses were recorded for three patients, including one with hepatocellular carcinoma and two with cutaneous melanoma.

The length of the CDR3 is 12 residues. Germline CDR1 and CDR2: SNHLY and FYNNEI. V was cut by 5 bases and J by 4 bases, with 6 bases left in between. Sequencing was performed with immunoSEQ multiplex PCR; in TCRdb, only in-frame clones are kept and a portion is missing. The table records 55,000 to 65,000 clones, roughly four fifths of them present only once. The chain couples TRBV2 to TRBJ2-1; D is undetermined. This specimen was CD4+ or CD8+ T cells sorted from blood, taken in a trial of the OX40 agonist ivuxolimab. This receptor was identified in an adult with an advanced solid tumor such as melanoma, head and neck, liver or kidney cancer. The DNA of the CDR3 is TGTGCCAGCAGTCTAGGGTACAATGAGCAGTTCTTC. Encoded protein: CASSLGYNEQFF.